This record concerns one TCR beta chain sequence. Germline assignment: CDR1 MDHEN and CDR2 SYDVKM. Trimming cost V 7 bases and J 1 base, with 14 bases left between them. The CDR3 covers 14 residues. The data were produced by immunoSEQ multiplex PCR, yet TCRdb's version contains in-frame clones alone and is incomplete. The sample lists roughly 410,000 clones; roughly 94% were seen once. The data belong to a study of shared T cell receptors in the human thymus. The rearrangement uses TRBV28 and TRBJ2-7, with D possibly called TRBD1 or TRBD2 (5 bases each). Material: thymocytes. This sequence originates from a human donor. Here the CDR3 DNA reads TGTGCCAGCAAGGGACGTAACTTTTCCTACGAGCAGTACTTC. This sequence encodes CASKGRNFSYEQYF.